The 32 T cell receptor beta chains presented below share a single source sample, sequenced in a study of early T cells in non-severe SARS-CoV-2 infection (dated by TCRdb to about 2021). Libraries came from 5' RACE. Sequencing instrument: NextSeq 500. TCRdb reprocessed the public reads (quality trimming at Q25 with fastp, clone calling with MiXCR) and kept in-frame beta chains. Merged by CDR3 protein, the rows form single entries marked with the most common genes and DNA. The sample table shows more than 55,000 distinct CDR3 sequences, and roughly 13% are seen once. The ten largest clones add up to 7.5% to 10% of the sample. The input for sequencing was whole blood, taken at baseline. The receptors were gathered from an adult who was a healthcare worker with PCR-confirmed SARS-CoV-2 infection or an uninfected control (not recorded which).

In DNA form, the CDR3 reads TGTGCCAGCAGCCTTCGGATGTCCGCTGGGGAGCAGTACTTC. It codes for CASSLRMSAGEQYF. The V gene is TRBV14, the J gene TRBJ2-7; D gene ambiguous. The V end lost 4 bases, the J end lost 7 bases, and 17 bases lay between the germline ends. Germline CDR1 SGHDN, CDR2 FVKESK. CDR3 length equals 14 residues.

V and J are TRBV29-1 and TRBJ2-7; D remains ambiguous. The germline gives CDR1 SQVTM, CDR2 ANQGSEA. The V and J ends lost 4 bases and 3 bases respectively, with 10 bases between them. This CDR3 region has 12 residues. CDR3 protein: CSVGQASYEQYF. As DNA, the CDR3 is TGCAGCGTTGGGCAGGCCAGCTACGAGCAGTACTTC.

The chain employs TRBV7-2 and TRBJ2-7, with 9 positions matching TRBD2. The CDR3 loop spans 18 amino acids. Germline CDR1 and CDR2: SGHTA and FQGNSA. V lost 5 bases, J lost 4 bases, and 18 bases stayed unmatched. The CDR3 reads CASSRPSSGTSNVYEQYF. DNA of the CDR3: TGTGCCAGCAGCCGTCCCTCCTCCGGGACTAGCAACGTTTACGAGCAGTACTTC.

This clonotype was seen more than once but under ten times. CDR3 sequence reads: CSVLRGKETQYF. The CDR3 DNA follows: TGCAGTGTCCTCCGGGGTAAAGAGACCCAGTACTTC. This chain links TRBV20-1 with TRBJ2-5; weak D call: TRBD2 (5 bases). The germline CDR1 and CDR2 sequences are DFQATT and SNEGSKA (reference sequence). The CDR3 has 12 amino acids. Trimming removed 7 bases at V and 3 bases at J, with 12 bases between.

At least ten counts were recorded for this clonotype. The chain carries TRBV7-2 and TRBJ2-1; 10 positions agree with TRBD2. The germline gives CDR1 SGHTA, CDR2 FQGNSA. With V trimmed by 4 bases and J by 15 bases, 3 bases remained unmatched. The CDR3 contains 11 residues. The CDR3 nucleotides read TGTGCCAGCAGCTCCGCTAGCGGGAGGTTCTTC. Encoded protein: CASSSASGRFF.

J is TRBJ2-3 and V is TRBV30; no firm D call. The germline gives CDR1 GTSNPN, CDR2 SVGIG (reference sequence). Trimming took 5 bases from V and 2 from J, leaving 5 bases between them. This CDR3 region has 11 residues. CDR3: CAWGDTDTQYF. The CDR3 DNA is TGTGCCTGGGGAGACACAGATACGCAGTATTTT.

This clonotype was seen a few times. The gene calls are TRBV12-3 or TRBV12-4 and TRBJ2-3, with D hard to call. The ends were cut back, 3 bases at V and 3 bases at J, with 19 bases in the middle. The CDR3 is 17 residues long. CDR3 in DNA: TGTGCCAGCAGTTTCTCTTTGGCCCTAGACCTGACAGATACGCAGTATTTT. Amino acid sequence: CASSFSLALDLTDTQYF.

This clonotype was seen only a few times. V usage is TRBV24-1 and J usage is TRBJ2-5; 7 bases align to TRBD2. V lost 4 bases to trimming and J lost 5 bases; unmatched junction nucleotides: 0. The CDR3 covers 12 residues. Germline CDR1 reads KGHDR; CDR2 reads SFDVKD. The CDR3, as DNA: TGTGCCACCAGTGAGACTAGCGAGACCCAGTACTTC. Translation gives CATSETSETQYF.

In its sample, this clonotype was seen many times. This chain links TRBV19 with TRBJ2-5; 8 nucleotides agree with TRBD2. The CDR3 extends over 15 amino acids. After removal of 7 bases from V and 2 bases from J, the junction contained 9 bases not matched to a gene. Germline CDR1 and CDR2: LNHDA and SQIVND (reference sequence). CDR3 loop: CASMPTSVTQETQYF. As DNA, the CDR3 is TGTGCCAGTATGCCGACTAGCGTCACACAAGAGACCCAGTACTTC.

This clonotype came up a few times. One end of the junction fails to match germline, which may point to a read error. The J gene is TRBJ2-5, the V gene TRBV7-2; the match to TRBD1 covers 7 bases. The CDR3 extends over 15 amino acids. Germline assignment: CDR1 SGHTA and CDR2 FQGNSA. In DNA, the CDR3 is TGTGCCAGCACCTTAAACACAGGGGCCGGGGAGACCCAGTACTTC. Translated, it gives CASTLNTGAGETQYF. The variable domain in full, completed from reference TRBV7-2 and TRBJ2-5, reads GAGVSQSPSNKVTEKGKDVELRCDPISGHTALYWYRQSLGQGLEFLIYFQGNSAPDKSGLPSDRFSAERTGGSVSTLTIQRTQQEDSAVYLCASTLNTGAGETQYFGPGTRLLVL.

This clonotype was seen a few times. The V gene is TRBV3-1, the J gene TRBJ2-3; no firm D call. The CDR3 covers 12 residues. V was shortened by 4 bases and J by 3 bases, with 5 bases between the two germline ends. Germline CDR1 LGHDT, CDR2 YNNKEL (reference sequence). CDR3: CASSLETDTQYF. DNA of the CDR3: TGTGCCAGCAGCCTAGAAACAGATACGCAGTATTTT.

The V gene is TRBV9, the J gene TRBJ1-5; D might be TRBD1 (6 bases). CDR1 is SGDLS and CDR2 is YYNGEE in the germline V gene. Trimming stripped 0 bases from V and 3 bases from J, with 7 bases between. The CDR3 is made up of 14 amino acids. CDR3 nucleotides: TGTGCCAGCAGCGTAGGGGGGGCCAATCAGCCCCAGCATTTT. This translates into CASSVGGANQPQHF.

This clonotype was seen only a few times. The rearrangement links TRBV7-6 to TRBJ2-7, with 9 bases lining up with TRBD1. Germline-derived CDR1 and CDR2 are SGHVS and FNYEAQ. The CDR3 totals 16 residues. Trimming removed 4 bases from V and 2 bases from J; junction bases left unmatched: 9. The CDR3 DNA is TGTGCCAGCAGCTCCATGCGGGGACAGGGCCCCTACGAGCAGTACTTC. Translated, it gives CASSSMRGQGPYEQYF.

The chain employs TRBV29-1 and TRBJ1-6; D ambiguous. CDR3 length equals 13 residues. Germline V gene sequence: CDR1 SQVTM, CDR2 ANQGSEA. Trimming removed 4 bases at V and 6 bases at J, with 10 bases between. CDR3 bases: TGCAGCGTTGCCTTCGGCCCTAATTCACCCCTCCACTTT. Its protein is CSVAFGPNSPLHF.

The chain recombines TRBV6-6 with TRBJ2-5, with D unclear. Trimming removed 6 bases from V and 5 bases from J, with 10 bases in between. Germline V gene sequence: CDR1 MNHNY, CDR2 SVGAGI (reference sequence). The CDR3 spans 12 residues. Here the CDR3 DNA reads TGTGCCAGCAGCTCTATTCGGGAGACCCAGTACTTC. Amino acids: CASSSIRETQYF.

This clonotype occurred a few times. The chain combines TRBV5-6 with TRBJ2-2; D remains ambiguous. There are 13 residues in the CDR3. CDR1 and CDR2 from the germline V gene are SGHDT and YYEEEE. V shed 2 bases and J shed 1 base, with 3 bases lying between them. The CDR3 DNA is TGTGCCAGCAGCTTTGGGAACACCGGGGAGCTGTTTTTT. Translated: CASSFGNTGELFF.

The DNA for the CDR3 is TGCAGTGCTAGGCTGTCTAGCGGGAGATCTGAGCAGTTCTTC. Its protein product is CSARLSSGRSEQFF. This sequence joins TRBV20-1 and TRBJ2-1; 10 bases agree with TRBD2. Germline V gene sequence: CDR1 DFQATT, CDR2 SNEGSKA (reference sequence). The length of the CDR3 is 14 residues. Trimming removed 3 bases from V and 9 bases from J; junction bases left unmatched: 8.

The chain employs TRBV7-9 and TRBJ2-2; TRBD2 aligns across 12 bases. The J segment lost 0 bases and the V segment lost 5 bases, leaving 13 bases of the junction unmatched. The CDR3 is 20 residues long. Germline assignment: CDR1 SEHNR and CDR2 FQNEAQ (reference sequence). CDR3 sequence: CASSRVEGLAGPANTGELFF. CDR3 nucleotides: TGTGCCAGCAGCCGAGTAGAAGGACTAGCGGGGCCCGCGAACACCGGGGAGCTGTTTTTT.

This clonotype was observed a few times. The rearrangement uses TRBV27 and TRBJ1-6; maybe TRBD1 (5 bases). The germline V and J ends were trimmed by 2 bases and 10 bases, with 12 bases remaining between them. The CDR3 runs to 14 residues. The germline CDR1 and CDR2 sequences are MNHEY and SMNVEV (reference sequence). The CDR3 reads CASSLQGLGSPLHF. The CDR3 coding sequence is TGTGCCAGCAGTTTACAGGGATTAGGCTCACCCCTCCACTTT.

The table lists this clonotype with many counts. DNA for the CDR3: TGCAGCGTTGAAGATTGGGGCGCTGAGGGCGGCTACACCTTC. Its translation: CSVEDWGAEGGYTF. V usage is TRBV29-1 and J usage is TRBJ1-2, with D perhaps TRBD1 (5 bases). Per the germline V gene, CDR1 is SQVTM and CDR2 is ANQGSEA. CDR3 length equals 14 residues. V dropped 0 bases and J dropped 8 bases, with 16 bases sitting between them. Full variable domain (outside the CDR3, taken from reference TRBV29-1 and TRBJ1-2): SAVISQKPSRDICQRGTSLTIQCQVDSQVTMMFWYRQQPGQSLTLIATANQGSEATYESGFVIDKFPISRPNLTFSTLTVSNMSPEDSSIYLCSVEDWGAEGGYTFGSGTRLTVV.

The rearrangement uses TRBV6-6 and TRBJ1-5; maybe TRBD1 (6 bases). This CDR3 has 14 residues. Germline CDR1 reads MNHNY; CDR2 reads SVGAGI (reference sequence). V was shortened by 6 bases and J by 2 bases, with 11 bases between the two germline ends. The CDR3 sequence is CASRPQGGNQPQHF. For the CDR3, the DNA is TGTGCCAGCAGACCACAGGGTGGCAATCAGCCCCAGCATTTT.

The gene calls are TRBV5-6 and TRBJ2-7, with TRBD1 as a possible D gene (5 bases). Trimming left V 3 bases short and J 6 bases short, with 10 bases between. Looked up from germline, CDR1 is SGHDT and CDR2 is YYEEEE. The CDR3 extends over 12 amino acids. CDR3 amino acids: CASSWTLGEQYF. DNA of the CDR3: TGTGCCAGCAGCTGGACATTAGGCGAGCAGTACTTC.

In its sample, this clonotype was seen a few times. The V gene is TRBV13, the J gene TRBJ2-1; 10 positions match TRBD2. Germline V lookup: CDR1 PRHDT, CDR2 FYEKMQ (reference sequence). V shed 0 bases and J 6 bases; nucleotides not matched to a gene: 5. This CDR3 has 16 residues. The CDR3 loop is CASSLGGLAGVNEQFF. In DNA form, the CDR3 reads TGTGCCAGCAGCTTAGGCGGGCTAGCGGGAGTCAATGAGCAGTTCTTC.

The sample holds many counts of this clonotype. The rearrangement uses TRBV28 and TRBJ1-2; D uncertain. This CDR3 has 13 residues. V shed 3 bases and J shed 2 bases, with 7 bases lying between them. The germline V gene has CDR1 MDHEN and CDR2 SYDVKM. This CDR3 reads CASSLLGNYGYTF. The CDR3, as DNA: TGTGCCAGCAGTTTGTTAGGAAACTATGGCTACACCTTC.

V is TRBV6-2 or TRBV6-3 and J is TRBJ1-1; the match to TRBD1 covers 8 bases. J gave up 4 bases and V 4 bases, and 5 bases lay outside the gene matches. Per germline, CDR1 MNHEY and CDR2 SVGEGT. The CDR3 is 14 residues long. DNA of the CDR3: TGTGCCAGCAGTTGGACAGGGATGAGCACTGAAGCTTTCTTT. Amino acids: CASSWTGMSTEAFF.

V and J are TRBV6-1 and TRBJ1-2; no reliable D call. CDR1 is MNHNS, CDR2 SASEGT, per germline. Trimming shortened V by 10 bases and J by 5 bases, and 20 bases separated the two germline ends. The CDR3 is made up of 14 amino acids. The CDR3 DNA follows: TGTGCCACCTTCCTGAATACGCGAGGTTATGGCTACACCTTC. Encoded protein: CATFLNTRGYGYTF.

The gene calls are TRBV7-2 and TRBJ2-2, with D hard to call. V lost 6 bases, J lost 5 bases, and 16 bases lay in between. CDR1 and CDR2 from the germline V gene are SGHTA and FQGNSA. This CDR3 region has 15 residues. CDR3 bases: TGTGCCAGCAGTTCTTTAACGGCCATTACCGGGGAGCTGTTTTTT. This sequence encodes CASSSLTAITGELFF.

The rearrangement uses TRBV29-1 and TRBJ2-7, with D perhaps TRBD1 (5 bases). The length of the CDR3 is 12 residues. Deletions cut 5 bases from V and 3 bases from J, with 11 bases between. Germline V gene data show CDR1 as SQVTM and CDR2 as ANQGSEA. As DNA, the CDR3 is TGCAGCGTTCACGACAGCAACTACGAGCAGTACTTC. This sequence encodes CSVHDSNYEQYF.

This clonotype was recorded many times. The genes are TRBV6-2 or TRBV6-3 and TRBJ1-3, with 7 bases lining up with TRBD1. Germline loops: CDR1 MNHEY, CDR2 SVGEGT. Losses at the gene ends were 8 bases for V and 2 bases for J; bases not matched to a gene: 6. The CDR3 is 14 residues long. As DNA, the CDR3 is TGTGCCAGCGAGAAAACAGGGGCTGGAAACACCATATATTTT. Protein product: CASEKTGAGNTIYF.

To note about this clonotype: Germline is not matched at one junction end, which may reflect a read error. J is TRBJ2-1 and V is TRBV5-1; D tentatively reads TRBD1 or TRBD2 (5 bases each). The CDR3 sequence is 16 residues long. In germline, CDR1 is SGHRS, CDR2 YFSETQ. The CDR3 reads CASSPRGAAEDNEQFF. The CDR3 DNA reads TGCGCCAGCAGCCCTAGAGGGGCAGCGGAGGACAACGAGCAGTTCTTC.

In its sample, this clonotype was seen a few times. This chain uses TRBV6-6 with TRBJ2-4; the match to TRBD1 covers 8 bases. CDR1 is MNHNY, CDR2 SVGAGI, per germline (reference sequence). The CDR3 totals 16 residues. The junction had 5 bases not matched to a gene; V was cut back by 4 bases and J by 0 bases. CDR3 in amino acids: CASSSRTGLAKNIQYF. CDR3 bases: TGTGCCAGCAGTTCGCGGACAGGGCTAGCCAAAAACATTCAGTACTTC.

The rearrangement joins TRBV20-1 to TRBJ1-3; D remains unclear. This CDR3 is built from 14 residues. CDR1 DFQATT and CDR2 SNEGSKA come from the germline V gene (reference sequence). The V and J ends lost 3 bases and 0 bases respectively, with 9 bases between them. The CDR3 bases are TGCAGTGCTAGGATAATTTCCTCTGGAAACACCATATATTTT. Its protein is CSARIISSGNTIYF.